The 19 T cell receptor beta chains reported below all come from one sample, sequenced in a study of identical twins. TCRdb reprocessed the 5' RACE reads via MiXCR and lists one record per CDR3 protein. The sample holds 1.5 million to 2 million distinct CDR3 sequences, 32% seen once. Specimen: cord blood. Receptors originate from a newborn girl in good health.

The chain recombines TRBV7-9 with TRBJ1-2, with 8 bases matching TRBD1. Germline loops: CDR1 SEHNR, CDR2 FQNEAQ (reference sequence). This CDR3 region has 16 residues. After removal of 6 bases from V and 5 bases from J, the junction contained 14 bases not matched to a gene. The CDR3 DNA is TGTGCCAGCAGTCGAAGCCCCAGGGGGCGCGGATATGGCTACACCTTC. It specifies CASSRSPRGRGYGYTF.

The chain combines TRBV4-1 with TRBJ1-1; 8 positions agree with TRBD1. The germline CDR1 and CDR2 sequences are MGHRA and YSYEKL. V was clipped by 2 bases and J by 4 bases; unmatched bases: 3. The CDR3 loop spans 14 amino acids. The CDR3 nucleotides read TGCGCCAGCAGCCAATCCCAGGGGGCCACTGAAGCTTTCTTT. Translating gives CASSQSQGATEAFF.

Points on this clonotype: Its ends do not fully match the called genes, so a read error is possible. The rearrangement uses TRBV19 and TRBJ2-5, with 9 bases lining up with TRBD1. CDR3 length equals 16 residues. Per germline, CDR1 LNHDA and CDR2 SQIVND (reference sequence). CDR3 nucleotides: TGTGCCGGTAGTATAGGCCAACAGGGGGCTGGGGAGACCCAGTACTTC. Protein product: CAGSIGQQGAGETQYF.

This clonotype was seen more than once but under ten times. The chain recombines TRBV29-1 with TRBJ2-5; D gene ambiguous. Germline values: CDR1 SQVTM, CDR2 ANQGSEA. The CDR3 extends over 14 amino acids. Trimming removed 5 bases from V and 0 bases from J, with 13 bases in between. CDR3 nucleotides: TGCAGCGTTAAAATTTTGCAGGACCAAGAGACCCAGTACTTC. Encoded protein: CSVKILQDQETQYF.

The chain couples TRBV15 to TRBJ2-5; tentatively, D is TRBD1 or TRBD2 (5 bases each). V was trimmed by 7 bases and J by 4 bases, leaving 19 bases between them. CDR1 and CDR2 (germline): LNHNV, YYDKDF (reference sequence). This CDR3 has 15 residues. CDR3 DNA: TGTGCCACCAATCCGGGGCACAGCCCGGGAGAGACCCAGTACTTC. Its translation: CATNPGHSPGETQYF.

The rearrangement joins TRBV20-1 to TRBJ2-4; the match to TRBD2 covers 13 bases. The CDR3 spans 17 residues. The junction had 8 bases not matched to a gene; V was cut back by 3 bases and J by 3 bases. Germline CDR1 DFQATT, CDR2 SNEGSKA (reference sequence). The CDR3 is CSASRRLAGGGKNIQYF. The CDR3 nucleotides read TGCAGTGCTAGCCGAAGACTAGCGGGAGGCGGCAAAAACATTCAGTACTTC.

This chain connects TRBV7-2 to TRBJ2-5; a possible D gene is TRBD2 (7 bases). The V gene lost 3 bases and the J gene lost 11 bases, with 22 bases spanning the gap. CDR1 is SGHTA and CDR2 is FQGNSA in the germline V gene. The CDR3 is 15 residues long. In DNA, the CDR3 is TGTGCCAGCAGCTTCCTCGCGGGGGCGGGCAATGAGCAGTACTTC. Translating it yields CASSFLAGAGNEQYF.

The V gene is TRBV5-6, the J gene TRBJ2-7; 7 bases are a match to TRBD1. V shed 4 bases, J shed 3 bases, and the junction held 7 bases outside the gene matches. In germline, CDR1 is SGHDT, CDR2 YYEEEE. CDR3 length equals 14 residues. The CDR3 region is CASSPSGQYYEQYF. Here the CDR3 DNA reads TGTGCCAGCAGCCCCTCGGGACAGTACTACGAGCAGTACTTC.

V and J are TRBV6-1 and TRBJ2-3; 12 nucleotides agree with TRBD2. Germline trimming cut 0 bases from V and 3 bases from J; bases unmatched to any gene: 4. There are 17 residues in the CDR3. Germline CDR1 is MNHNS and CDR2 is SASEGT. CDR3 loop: CASSEATGLAGTDTQYF. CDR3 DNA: TGTGCCAGCAGTGAAGCCACGGGACTAGCGGGTACAGATACGCAGTATTTT.

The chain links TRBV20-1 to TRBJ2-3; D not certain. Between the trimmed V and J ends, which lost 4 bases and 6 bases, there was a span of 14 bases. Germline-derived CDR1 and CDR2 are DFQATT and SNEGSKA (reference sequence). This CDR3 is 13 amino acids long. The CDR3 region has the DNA TGCAGTGCTACGACGACCACCATGGATACGCAGTATTTT. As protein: CSATTTTMDTQYF.

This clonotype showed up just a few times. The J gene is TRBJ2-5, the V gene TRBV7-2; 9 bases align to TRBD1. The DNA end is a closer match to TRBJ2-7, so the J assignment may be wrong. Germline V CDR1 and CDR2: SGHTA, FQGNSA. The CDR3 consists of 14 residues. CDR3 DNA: TGTGCCAGCAGCGTCCGGGACAGGGTGCACGAGCAGTACTTC. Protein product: CASSVRDRVHEQYF.

CDR3 in amino acids: CASSLGGHRETQYF. In nucleotides, the CDR3 is TGTGCCAGCAGCTTAGGGGGTCACCGGGAGACCCAGTACTTC. This sequence joins TRBV7-9 and TRBJ2-7; D is unclear. TRBJ2-5 matches the DNA end more closely, so the J call is doubtful. The CDR3 spans 14 residues. The germline V gene encodes CDR1 SEHNR and CDR2 FQNEAQ (reference sequence).

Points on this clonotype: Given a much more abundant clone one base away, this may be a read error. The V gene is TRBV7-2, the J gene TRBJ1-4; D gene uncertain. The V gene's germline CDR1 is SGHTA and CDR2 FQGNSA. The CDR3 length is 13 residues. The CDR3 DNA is TGTGCCAGCAGCCCTGGGATTAATGAAGAACTGTTTTTT. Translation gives CASSPGINEELFF.

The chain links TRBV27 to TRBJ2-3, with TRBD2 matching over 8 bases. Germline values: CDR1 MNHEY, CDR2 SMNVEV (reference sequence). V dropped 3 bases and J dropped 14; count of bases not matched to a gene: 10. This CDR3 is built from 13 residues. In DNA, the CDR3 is TGTGCCAGCAGTTTGGCCAGAGCGGGAGTAAGGTATTTT. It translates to CASSLARAGVRYF.

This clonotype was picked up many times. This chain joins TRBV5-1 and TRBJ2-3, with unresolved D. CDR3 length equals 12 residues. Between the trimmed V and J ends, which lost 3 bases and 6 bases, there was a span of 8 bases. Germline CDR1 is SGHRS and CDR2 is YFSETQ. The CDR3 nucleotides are TGCGCCAGCAGCTCTGCCCGGGATACGCAGTATTTT. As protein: CASSSARDTQYF.

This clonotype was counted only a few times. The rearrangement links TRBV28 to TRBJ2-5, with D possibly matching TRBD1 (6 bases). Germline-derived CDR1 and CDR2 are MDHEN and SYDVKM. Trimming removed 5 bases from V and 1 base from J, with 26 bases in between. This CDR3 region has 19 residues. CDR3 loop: CASSLHTGTPRGSQETQYF. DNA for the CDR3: TGTGCCAGCAGTCTGCACACCGGGACACCCAGAGGGTCCCAAGAGACCCAGTACTTC. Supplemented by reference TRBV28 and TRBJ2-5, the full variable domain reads DVKVTQSSRYLVKRTGEKVFLECVQDMDHENMFWYRQDPGLGLRLIYFSYDVKMKEKGDIPEGYSVSREKKERFSLILESASTNQTSMYLCASSLHTGTPRGSQETQYFGPGTRLLVL.

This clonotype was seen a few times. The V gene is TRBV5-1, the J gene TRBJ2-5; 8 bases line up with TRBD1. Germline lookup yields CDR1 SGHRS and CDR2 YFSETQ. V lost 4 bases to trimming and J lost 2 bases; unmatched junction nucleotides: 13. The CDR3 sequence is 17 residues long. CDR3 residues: CASSPGQGQNFQETQYF. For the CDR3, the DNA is TGCGCCAGCAGCCCCGGACAGGGACAGAACTTTCAAGAGACCCAGTACTTC.

The CDR3 DNA follows: TGTGCCAGCAGTTACGTAGCGGGGGCCGGAAATGAGCAGTTCTTC. As protein: CASSYVAGAGNEQFF. J is TRBJ2-1 and V is TRBV6-2 or TRBV6-3; TRBD2 aligns across 9 bases. CDR1 and CDR2 from the germline V gene are MNHEY and SVGEGT. The CDR3 is 15 residues long. After removal of 2 bases from V and 7 bases from J, the junction contained 6 bases not matched to a gene.

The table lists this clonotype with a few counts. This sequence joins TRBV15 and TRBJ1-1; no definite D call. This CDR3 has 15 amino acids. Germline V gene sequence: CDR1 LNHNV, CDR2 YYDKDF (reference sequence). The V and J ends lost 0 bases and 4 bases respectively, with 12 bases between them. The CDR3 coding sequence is TGTGCCACCAGCAGAGATTTTTTGGGTACCACTGAAGCTTTCTTT. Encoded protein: CATSRDFLGTTEAFF.